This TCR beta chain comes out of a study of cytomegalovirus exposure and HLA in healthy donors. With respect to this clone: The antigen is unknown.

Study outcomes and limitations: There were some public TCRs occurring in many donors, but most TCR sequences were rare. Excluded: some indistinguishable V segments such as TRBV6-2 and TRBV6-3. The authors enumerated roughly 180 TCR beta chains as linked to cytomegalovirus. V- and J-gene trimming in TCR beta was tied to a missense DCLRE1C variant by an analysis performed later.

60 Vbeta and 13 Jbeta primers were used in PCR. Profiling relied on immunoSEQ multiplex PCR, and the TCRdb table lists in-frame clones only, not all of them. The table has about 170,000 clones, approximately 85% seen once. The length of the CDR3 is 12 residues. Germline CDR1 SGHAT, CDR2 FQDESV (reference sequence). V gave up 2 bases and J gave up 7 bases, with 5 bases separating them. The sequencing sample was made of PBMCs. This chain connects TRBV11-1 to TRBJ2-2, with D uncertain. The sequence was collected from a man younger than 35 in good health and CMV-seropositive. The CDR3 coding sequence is TGTGCCAGCAGCTTATCGGGCGGGGAGCTGTTTTTT. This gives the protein CASSLSGGELFF.